This is a list of T cell receptor beta chains from one sample in a study of blood T cell repertoires in COVID-19. Sequenced by immunoSEQ multiplex PCR; TCRdb stores in-frame clones only, minus some. The table lists 100,000 to 120,000 clones, more than 75% of them singletons, with 3% to 3.5% in the top ten. The sequenced material came from peripheral blood. These receptors were taken from a woman aged 45 to 65 with acute or convalescent COVID-19. CDR3s include the opening cysteine and the closing phenylalanine or tryptophan. The order of the fields is V gene, clone size, J gene, CDR3 length, CDR3 protein. Clone size, where shown, is once, few, many, or a class for clones that have expanded.

v_gene: TRBV5-1; abundance: .; j_gene: TRBJ2-5; len: 16; CDR3aa: CASKLAGAGQQETQYF
v_gene: TRBV30; abundance: .; j_gene: TRBJ2-1; len: 11; CDR3aa: CAWSLSYEQFF
v_gene: TRBV7-2; abundance: .; j_gene: TRBJ2-2; len: 14; CDR3aa: CASSPEINSGELFF
v_gene: TRBV11-2; abundance: .; j_gene: TRBJ1-2; len: 14; CDR3aa: CASSLTTGIRGYTF
v_gene: TRBV7-9; abundance: .; j_gene: TRBJ2-1; len: 15; CDR3aa: CASSLVQPGLPGQFF
v_gene: TRBV2; abundance: .; j_gene: TRBJ2-7; len: 13; CDR3aa: CASTSSGPGEQYF
v_gene: TRBV2; abundance: .; j_gene: TRBJ1-2; len: 14; CDR3aa: CASSEARGLPGYTF
v_gene: TRBV6-1; abundance: .; j_gene: TRBJ1-3; len: 14; CDR3aa: CASSEPGGGNTIYF
v_gene: TRBV18; abundance: .; j_gene: TRBJ2-3; len: 18; CDR3aa: CASSPPAIAGPSTDTQYF
v_gene: TRBV4-1; abundance: .; j_gene: TRBJ1-4; len: 14; CDR3aa: CASSQDRINEKLFF
v_gene: TRBV5-1; abundance: .; j_gene: TRBJ2-7; len: 16; CDR3aa: CASRDGALAGTYEQYF
v_gene: TRBV19; abundance: .; j_gene: TRBJ2-2; len: 16; CDR3aa: CASISPSGPRAGELFF
v_gene: TRBV24-1; abundance: .; j_gene: TRBJ1-4; len: 19; CDR3aa: CATSGLGQGRPATNEKLFF
v_gene: TRBV7-2; abundance: .; j_gene: TRBJ1-6; len: 16; CDR3aa: CASSLMFPQTGSPLHF
v_gene: TRBV5-8; abundance: once; j_gene: TRBJ2-7; len: 15; CDR3aa: CASSLGQGNFYEQYF
v_gene: TRBV6-2/TRBV6-3; abundance: .; j_gene: TRBJ2-2; len: 16; CDR3aa: CASSYSGARNTGELFF
v_gene: TRBV27; abundance: .; j_gene: TRBJ1-5; len: 15; CDR3aa: CASSFSWVTGQPQHF
v_gene: TRBV5-4; abundance: few; j_gene: TRBJ1-6; len: 16; CDR3aa: CASSADREVYNSPLHF
v_gene: TRBV25-1; abundance: .; j_gene: TRBJ2-2; len: 15; CDR3aa: CASRDAGVVAGELFF
v_gene: TRBV7-9; abundance: .; j_gene: TRBJ2-2; len: 17; CDR3aa: CASSLTHMGLAAGELFF
v_gene: TRBV3-1/TRBV3-2; abundance: .; j_gene: TRBJ2-4; len: 16; CDR3aa: CASSPKPTGAKNIQYF
v_gene: TRBV28; abundance: .; j_gene: TRBJ1-1; len: 16; CDR3aa: CASTPRGPARTTEAFF
v_gene: TRBV18; abundance: .; j_gene: TRBJ2-7; len: 15; CDR3aa: CASSPILGKTDEQYF
v_gene: TRBV6-4; abundance: .; j_gene: TRBJ2-7; len: 13; CDR3aa: CASISSGTYEQYF